This T cell receptor beta chain was observed in a study of Graves' ophthalmopathy and Graves' hyperthyroidism. Amplified material comprised TCR beta CDR3 regions derived from RNA transcripts. The first round was an RT-PCR with HTBI primers, and the second round was a multiplex PCR. TCRdb re-called the multiplex PCR reads with MiXCR, one entry per CDR3 protein. The sample shows hundreds of thousands of distinct CDR3 sequences, 40% of them seen only once. This clonotype was observed a few times. Its antigen is currently unknown. Findings and limits, study-wide: Using a 13-signature model, the authors split ophthalmopathy from stable hyperthyroidism, with approximately 88% sensitivity and around 76% specificity. Its predictions of ophthalmopathy progression gave the model approximately 65% sensitivity and roughly 72% specificity.

Each donor who had ophthalmopathy showed moderate-to-severe activity, a CAS of ≥3, a NOSPECS of ≥4, and a duration under 3 months. Out of about 11 ml of fresh peripheral blood, PBMCs were obtained. The CDR3 loop spans 14 amino acids. CDR1 and CDR2 from the germline V gene are DFQATT and SNEGSKA (reference sequence). V lost 5 bases and J lost 4; bases outside the gene matches: 9. Specimen: peripheral blood. V usage is TRBV20-1 and J usage is TRBJ1-2; 8 bases line up with TRBD1. This clonotype was sampled from an adult man with Graves' ophthalmopathy. The CDR3 coding sequence is TGCAGTGCTGAGGGGAACAGGGGGGGCTATGGCTACACCTTC. It translates to CSAEGNRGGYGYTF.